One and the same sample provided the 20 T cell receptor beta chains below, sequenced in a study of blood T cell repertoires in COVID-19 (TCRdb year 2020). The method was the immunoSEQ multiplex PCR assay. This is the immuneACCESS table as TCRdb keeps it, with only in-frame sequences that have V and J called. A part of the clones is gone; compared with another copy, unresolved V genes explain less than half, and the rest is unexplained. Counted in this sample were around 190,000 clones; approximately 73% of them appeared once. Roughly 17% of the sample lies in the top ten. Sequenced material: PBMCs or T cells enriched from blood (not recorded which). Receptors were obtained from a woman aged 50 to 65 with acute COVID-19.

In its sample, this clone was seen once. The V gene is TRBV5-1, the J gene TRBJ1-1; possibly TRBD1 for D (5 bases). Germline V gene sequence: CDR1 SGHRS, CDR2 YFSETQ. The CDR3 loop spans 14 amino acids. The V and J ends lost 7 bases and 4 bases respectively, with 17 bases between them. As DNA, the CDR3 is TGCGCCAGCCAGGGAGGCATGCGGGGCACTGAAGCTTTCTTT. It codes for CASQGGMRGTEAFF.

The chain links TRBV5-1 to TRBJ1-2; the D gene is possibly TRBD1 (5 bases). This CDR3 contains 17 residues. Between the trimmed V and J ends, which lost 0 bases and 4 bases, there was a span of 19 bases. Germline CDR1 SGHRS, CDR2 YFSETQ. CDR3 sequence reads: CASSLASVPGRIYGYTF. Written as DNA, the CDR3 is TGCGCCAGCAGCTTGGCCAGTGTGCCAGGGAGGATCTATGGCTACACCTTC.

There are a few counts of this clone. This chain uses TRBV21-1 with TRBJ1-2; the D segment call TRBD1 is taken from the table without a DNA check. TRBV21-1 is a pseudogene. The CDR3 is 16 amino acids. The CDR3 region has the DNA TGTGCCAGCCCCCCCGGTGTGTCTGACAGGGGGACTGGCTACACCTTC. Translating it yields CASPPGVSDRGTGYTF.

The chain uses TRBV28 and TRBJ1-1, with 8 bases fitting TRBD1. The V segment lost 5 bases and the J segment 10 bases; nucleotides outside the gene matches: 12. Germline CDR1 MDHEN, CDR2 SYDVKM. The length of the CDR3 is 14 residues. This chain's CDR3 is CASSKDRVRVGAFF. The CDR3 DNA is TGTGCCAGCAGTAAGGACAGGGTGAGAGTGGGAGCTTTCTTT.

This clone turned up a few times. The J gene is TRBJ1-6, the V gene TRBV5-6, with TRBD1 matching 7 bases. There are 14 residues in the CDR3. The germline V gene encodes CDR1 SGHDT and CDR2 YYEEEE. V shed 7 bases and J 8 bases; nucleotides not matched to a gene: 9. The CDR3, as DNA: TGTGCCAGCTGGGGACAGTCCGGGCATTCACCCCTCCACTTT. Its protein is CASWGQSGHSPLHF.

V and J are TRBV5-1 and TRBJ1-2; 9 nucleotides agree with TRBD1. The CDR3 covers 15 residues. Germline assignment: CDR1 SGHRS and CDR2 YFSETQ. The V and J ends lost 0 bases and 9 bases, in that order; junction bases with no gene match: 9. The CDR3 coding sequence is TGCGCCAGCAGCTTGGCCCGGGACAGGGTCAGTCGCTACACCTTC. Translating it yields CASSLARDRVSRYTF.

This chain links TRBV6-5 with TRBJ1-1; 10 positions match TRBD1. The germline V gene has CDR1 MNHEY and CDR2 SVGAGI. V was clipped by 6 bases and J by 5 bases; unmatched bases: 9. The CDR3 is 15 residues long. The CDR3 loop is CASRRGQGTRTEAFF. In DNA form, the CDR3 reads TGTGCCAGCAGGAGGGGACAGGGGACCAGGACTGAAGCTTTCTTT.

The chain couples TRBV27 to TRBJ1-2; D is possibly TRBD1 (5 bases). Germline V CDR1 and CDR2: MNHEY, SMNVEV (reference sequence). V dropped 8 bases and J dropped 4 bases, with 17 bases sitting between them. CDR3 size: 14 residues. CDR3 loop: CASGPPGLPYGYTF. The DNA of the CDR3 is TGTGCCAGCGGCCCCCCGGGACTTCCCTATGGCTACACCTTC.

The chain couples TRBV5-5 to TRBJ1-2; the D is unclear. The CDR3 length is 15 residues. V was shortened by 4 bases and J by 0 bases, with 13 bases between the two germline ends. In germline, CDR1 is SGHKS, CDR2 YYEKEE (reference sequence). The CDR3 here is CASSRGLASNYGYTF. As DNA, the CDR3 is TGTGCCAGCAGCCGCGGCTTGGCCTCTAACTATGGCTACACCTTC.

The chain couples TRBV7-3 to TRBJ1-1; no definite D call. Germline lookup yields CDR1 SGHTA and CDR2 FQGTGA. The V end was cut by 4 bases, the J end by 1 base, with 10 bases between. The CDR3 sequence is 14 residues long. The CDR3 reads CASSSSAGNTEAFF. Written as DNA, the CDR3 is TGTGCCAGCAGCTCATCAGCGGGGAACACTGAAGCTTTCTTT.

The chain combines TRBV20-1 with TRBJ2-5; the match to TRBD1 covers 7 bases. V lost 3 bases to trimming and J lost 5 bases; unmatched junction nucleotides: 15. CDR1 DFQATT and CDR2 SNEGSKA come from the germline V gene (reference sequence). This CDR3 comprises 16 residues. CDR3 sequence (DNA): TGCAGTGCTAGTTGGAGGACAGGAGACGTCCGGGAGACCCAGTACTTC. This sequence encodes CSASWRTGDVRETQYF.

The V call is TRBV5-1, the J call TRBJ1-3, with 12 bases matching TRBD1. With V trimmed by 7 bases and J by 2 bases, 10 bases remained unmatched. The germline gives CDR1 SGHRS, CDR2 YFSETQ. The CDR3 is 17 residues long. The CDR3 DNA is TGCGCCAGCCGGGGGACAGGGGGCGGCGGAGCTGGAAACACCATATATTTT. Protein sequence: CASRGTGGGGAGNTIYF.

The gene calls are TRBV5-1 and TRBJ1-2; 8 nucleotides line up with TRBD1. Germline-derived CDR1 and CDR2 are SGHRS and YFSETQ. The CDR3 spans 16 residues. V lost 0 bases, J lost 5 bases, and 9 bases stayed unmatched. The CDR3 nucleotides read TGCGCCAGCAGCTTGGGGACAGGGAGCGGCCCGTATGGCTACACCTTC. It yields the protein CASSLGTGSGPYGYTF.

The V call is TRBV7-2, the J call TRBJ2-7; TRBD2 matches at 10 bases. CDR1 and CDR2 (germline): SGHTA, FQGNSA. V shed 2 bases, J shed 6 bases, and the junction held 7 bases outside the gene matches. The CDR3 covers 15 residues. The CDR3 DNA reads TGTGCCAGCAGCTTAAGCGGGGGGGCTCACGGCGAGCAGTACGTC. It specifies CASSLSGGAHGEQYV.

The chain links TRBV11-2 to TRBJ2-7; D is unclear. Germline V gene sequence: CDR1 SGHAT, CDR2 FQNNGV. Trimming pared 2 bases from V and 0 bases from J, leaving 8 bases between. The CDR3 loop spans 14 amino acids. CDR3 residues: CASSLIVSSYEQYV. CDR3 in DNA: TGTGCCAGCAGCTTAATTGTCAGCTCCTACGAGCAGTACGTC.

This clone was picked up a small number of times. This chain joins TRBV29-1 and TRBJ2-1, with D possibly TRBD1 on 6 matching bases. This CDR3 spans 14 amino acids. Trimming cost V 2 bases and J 4 bases, with 12 bases left between them. Germline CDR1 and CDR2: SQVTM and ANQGSEA. CDR3 DNA sequence: TGCAGCGTTGAACGGGGCAGGGGATACAATGAGCAGTTCTTC. Translation: CSVERGRGYNEQFF.

This clone was observed once. The chain uses TRBV3-1 (or the pseudogene TRBV3-2) and TRBJ1-2, with a tentative D call TRBD1 (6 bases). The CDR3 extends over 15 amino acids. The germline V gene encodes CDR1 LGHDT and CDR2 YNNKEL (reference sequence). The V end was cut by 1 base, the J end by 0 bases, with 9 bases between. The CDR3 DNA sequence: TGTGCCAGCAGCCAAGGGGGGGGGCCTAACTATGGCTACACCTTC. It yields the protein CASSQGGGPNYGYTF.

This clone was counted a few times. This sequence joins TRBV3-1 (or the pseudogene TRBV3-2) and TRBJ1-5; a possible D gene is TRBD1 (5 bases). This CDR3 is built from 13 residues. V was pared by 4 bases and J by 7 bases, with 11 bases between. CDR1 and CDR2 (germline): LGHDT, YNNKEL (reference sequence). The CDR3 bases are TGTGCCAGCAGCCTGCGTGACAGCCAGCCCCAGCATTTT. Translation gives CASSLRDSQPQHF.

The chain employs TRBV7-8 and TRBJ1-3, with D uncertain. Looked up from germline, CDR1 is SGHVS and CDR2 is FQNEAQ. The CDR3 extends over 14 amino acids. V shed 3 bases and J shed 0 bases, with 6 bases lying between them. The CDR3 DNA reads TGTGCCAGCAGCTTCGGTCCCTCTGGAAACACCATATATTTT. It yields the protein CASSFGPSGNTIYF.

The chain uses TRBV5-1 and TRBJ1-3; D is uncertain. With 0 bases removed from V and 0 bases from J, the gap between germline ends came to 4 bases. CDR1 SGHRS and CDR2 YFSETQ come from the germline V gene. The CDR3 totals 14 residues. The CDR3 region has the DNA TGCGCCAGCAGCTTGGCGAGCTCTGGAAACACCATATATTTT. Amino acids: CASSLASSGNTIYF.